This T cell receptor (beta chain) was recorded in a study of blood T cell repertoires in COVID-19. Study-level information: Donors in the United States, Italy and Spain gave samples during acute or convalescent COVID-19. Nucleic acid was either cDNA or gDNA, and it came from T cells, B-cell-depleted T cells, or PBMCs.

Source study methods: Cell counts per sample came from amplifying reference gene primers. Assay: immunoSEQ multiplex PCR; the TCRdb copy retains only in-frame clones and omits some. V and J calls and clone size come straight from that table; D and trimming were deduced from the DNA. The sample includes tens of thousands of clones, 65% to 90% of them seen just once. This CDR3 is 15 amino acids long. Germline V gives CDR1 SGHVS, CDR2 FNYEAQ. The J segment lost 5 bases and the V segment lost 6 bases, leaving 9 bases of the junction unmatched. Sequenced sample: peripheral blood. This clonotype originated in a human donor in a cohort sampled during active COVID-19. The chain has TRBV7-6 and TRBJ1-1, with 10 positions matching TRBD1. Here the CDR3 DNA reads TGTGCCAGCAGTCCAGGGACAGGGGTGAGAACTGAAGCTTTCTTT. This translates into CASSPGTGVRTEAFF.